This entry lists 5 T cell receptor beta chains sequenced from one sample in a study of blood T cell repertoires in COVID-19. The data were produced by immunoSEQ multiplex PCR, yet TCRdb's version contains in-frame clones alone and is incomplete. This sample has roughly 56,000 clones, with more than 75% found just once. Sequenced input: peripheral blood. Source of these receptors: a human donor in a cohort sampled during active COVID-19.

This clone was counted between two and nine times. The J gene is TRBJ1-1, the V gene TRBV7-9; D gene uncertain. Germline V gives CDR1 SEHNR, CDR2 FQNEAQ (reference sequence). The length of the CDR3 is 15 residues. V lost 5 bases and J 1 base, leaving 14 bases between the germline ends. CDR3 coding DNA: TGTGCCAGCAGCGTAACTTATGGGCGGAACACTGAAGCTTTCTTT. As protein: CASSVTYGRNTEAFF.

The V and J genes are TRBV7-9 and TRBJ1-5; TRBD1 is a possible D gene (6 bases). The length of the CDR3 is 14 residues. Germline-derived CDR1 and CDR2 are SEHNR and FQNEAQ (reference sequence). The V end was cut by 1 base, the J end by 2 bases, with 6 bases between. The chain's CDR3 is CASSLDRGNQPQHF. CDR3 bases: TGTGCCAGCAGCTTAGACAGGGGCAATCAGCCCCAGCATTTT.

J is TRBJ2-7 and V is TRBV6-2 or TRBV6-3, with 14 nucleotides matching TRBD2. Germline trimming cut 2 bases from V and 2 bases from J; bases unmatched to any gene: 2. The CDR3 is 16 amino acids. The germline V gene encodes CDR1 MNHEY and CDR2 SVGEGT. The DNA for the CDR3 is TGTGCCAGCAGTTACCGACTAGCGGGAGGGCCCTACGAGCAGTACTTC. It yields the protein CASSYRLAGGPYEQYF.

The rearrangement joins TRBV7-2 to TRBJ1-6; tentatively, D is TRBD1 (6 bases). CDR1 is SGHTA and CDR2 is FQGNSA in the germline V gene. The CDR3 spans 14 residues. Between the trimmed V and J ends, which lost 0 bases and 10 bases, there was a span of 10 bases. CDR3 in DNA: TGTGCCAGCAGCTTAGCTGGGCAGGGGTCACCCCTCCACTTT. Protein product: CASSLAGQGSPLHF. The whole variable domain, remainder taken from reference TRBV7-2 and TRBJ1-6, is GAGVSQSPSNKVTEKGKDVELRCDPISGHTALYWYRQSLGQGLEFLIYFQGNSAPDKSGLPSDRFSAERTGGSVSTLTIQRTQQEDSAVYLCASSLAGQGSPLHFGNGTRLTVT.

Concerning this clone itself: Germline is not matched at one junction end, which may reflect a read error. The CDR3 DNA follows: TGTGCCAGCAGCTCTTCCGTGGGAGGGACTAGCGGGAGTCAGTTT. Protein sequence: CASSSSVGGTSGSQF. This chain joins TRBV7-2 and TRBJ2-3; TRBD2 matches 14 bases. The CDR3 contains 15 residues. The germline CDR1 and CDR2 sequences are SGHTA and FQGNSA.